This is a list of T cell receptor beta chains from one sample in a study of blood T cell repertoires in COVID-19. The assay was immunoSEQ multiplex PCR, and TCRdb's table has in-frame clones only and misses some. Among approximately 93,000 clones listed, less than 80% were seen once. Sequences were obtained from peripheral blood. These receptors came from a woman older than 75 with acute or convalescent COVID-19. CDR3s leave out the opening cysteine and the closing phenylalanine or tryptophan. Each record gives: V gene, D gene, J gene, CDR3 protein. D genes are given only for firm matches.

v_call: TRBV18; d_call: TRBD1; j_call: TRBJ1-1; cdr3_aa: ASSPPTGGWSVNTEAF
v_call: TRBV6-1; d_call: NA; j_call: TRBJ2-3; cdr3_aa: ASSEREGGTYTQY
v_call: TRBV5-1; d_call: NA; j_call: TRBJ1-3; cdr3_aa: ASSLGGAGNTIY
v_call: TRBV27; d_call: TRBD1; j_call: TRBJ1-2; cdr3_aa: ASSFRGQGAFGYT
v_call: TRBV5-4; d_call: NA; j_call: TRBJ1-1; cdr3_aa: ASSTSSRNTEAF
v_call: TRBV5-3; d_call: NA; j_call: TRBJ1-5; cdr3_aa: ARSLTTKGRRYQPQH
v_call: TRBV20-1; d_call: TRBD1; j_call: TRBJ1-5; cdr3_aa: SASGDSRGYQPQH
v_call: TRBV7-2; d_call: NA; j_call: TRBJ1-2; cdr3_aa: ASSPRQNYGYT
v_call: TRBV5-1; d_call: NA; j_call: TRBJ1-6; cdr3_aa: ASSFQSGAYNSPLH
v_call: TRBV5-1; d_call: TRBD1; j_call: TRBJ2-2; cdr3_aa: ASSYRPGQENTGELF
v_call: TRBV28; d_call: NA; j_call: TRBJ1-3; cdr3_aa: ASSPRGRGGNTIY
v_call: TRBV18; d_call: NA; j_call: TRBJ1-2; cdr3_aa: ASSPWAGRTYGYT
v_call: TRBV18; d_call: NA; j_call: TRBJ1-1; cdr3_aa: ASSRAVGSEAF
v_call: TRBV4-3; d_call: TRBD2; j_call: TRBJ2-1; cdr3_aa: ASSQGTSGGVDEQF
v_call: TRBV7-8; d_call: NA; j_call: TRBJ1-2; cdr3_aa: ASSPPDREPRYGYT
v_call: TRBV19; d_call: NA; j_call: TRBJ2-5; cdr3_aa: ASSIGGTETQY
v_call: TRBV5-1; d_call: NA; j_call: TRBJ1-1; cdr3_aa: ASSLEVVGEAF
v_call: TRBV10-3; d_call: TRBD2; j_call: TRBJ2-3; cdr3_aa: AISPLAGSTDTQY
v_call: TRBV9; d_call: NA; j_call: TRBJ1-4; cdr3_aa: ASGRAANSNEKLF
v_call: TRBV4-3; d_call: NA; j_call: TRBJ1-5; cdr3_aa: ASSQDVRPGDNQPQH
v_call: TRBV4-1; d_call: NA; j_call: TRBJ1-5; cdr3_aa: ASSQTGLNQPQH
v_call: TRBV4-2; d_call: NA; j_call: TRBJ2-7; cdr3_aa: ASSQEGQGSYEQY
v_call: TRBV4-3; d_call: NA; j_call: TRBJ1-4; cdr3_aa: ASSQVSGVGEKLF
v_call: TRBV12-3/TRBV12-4; d_call: NA; j_call: TRBJ1-1; cdr3_aa: ASSFVNTEAF
v_call: TRBV6-1; d_call: NA; j_call: TRBJ1-2; cdr3_aa: ASSESLGYT
v_call: TRBV18; d_call: TRBD1; j_call: TRBJ2-7; cdr3_aa: ASSPTGPPVAEQY
v_call: TRBV5-1; d_call: TRBD1; j_call: TRBJ1-2; cdr3_aa: ASSFQDRVSLNYGYT
v_call: TRBV19; d_call: NA; j_call: TRBJ2-7; cdr3_aa: ASSIGQGGAYEQY
v_call: TRBV6-2/TRBV6-3; d_call: TRBD2; j_call: TRBJ2-2; cdr3_aa: ASSPTRLAGAANTGELF
v_call: TRBV9; d_call: NA; j_call: TRBJ1-2; cdr3_aa: ASSVASRGGDYGYT
v_call: TRBV9; d_call: TRBD2; j_call: TRBJ2-5; cdr3_aa: ASSVVGAGGETQY
v_call: TRBV11-2; d_call: TRBD2; j_call: TRBJ2-7; cdr3_aa: ASSLEAGGLEQY
v_call: TRBV7-2; d_call: TRBD2; j_call: TRBJ2-3; cdr3_aa: ASSILARGGDTQY
v_call: TRBV4-3; d_call: NA; j_call: TRBJ1-2; cdr3_aa: ASSQDPQFYGYT
v_call: TRBV5-4; d_call: NA; j_call: TRBJ2-7; cdr3_aa: ASSLVTGAAEQY
v_call: TRBV29-1; d_call: NA; j_call: TRBJ1-1; cdr3_aa: SVEYGLNTEAF
v_call: TRBV7-2; d_call: NA; j_call: TRBJ1-2; cdr3_aa: ASSLTEYDTAVGGYT
v_call: TRBV9; d_call: NA; j_call: TRBJ2-7; cdr3_aa: ASSMDSLDSYEQY
v_call: TRBV19; d_call: NA; j_call: TRBJ2-7; cdr3_aa: ASARDWGAYEQY
v_call: TRBV4-3; d_call: TRBD1; j_call: TRBJ1-2; cdr3_aa: ASSPSHFTGALNYGYT
v_call: TRBV11-2; d_call: NA; j_call: TRBJ1-4; cdr3_aa: ASSLDHGQAANEKLF
v_call: TRBV7-9; d_call: NA; j_call: TRBJ2-5; cdr3_aa: ASSTGIQATQY
v_call: TRBV7-2; d_call: NA; j_call: TRBJ2-3; cdr3_aa: ASSSPPLSDTQY
v_call: TRBV9; d_call: TRBD2; j_call: TRBJ2-1; cdr3_aa: ASSVDGLARREQF
v_call: TRBV12-3/TRBV12-4; d_call: TRBD1; j_call: TRBJ1-5; cdr3_aa: ASRTGSNQPQH
v_call: TRBV29-1; d_call: NA; j_call: TRBJ2-1; cdr3_aa: SAQLDTYNEQF
v_call: TRBV10-3; d_call: NA; j_call: TRBJ1-6; cdr3_aa: AISELASYNSPLH
v_call: TRBV2; d_call: TRBD2; j_call: TRBJ2-5; cdr3_aa: ASSPDSGGGKTQY
v_call: TRBV18; d_call: NA; j_call: TRBJ1-5; cdr3_aa: ASSRGHSGNQPQH
v_call: TRBV5-4; d_call: NA; j_call: TRBJ1-5; cdr3_aa: ASSLSPLSNQPQH
v_call: TRBV27; d_call: NA; j_call: TRBJ1-1; cdr3_aa: ASSSTAEGGTEAF
v_call: TRBV19; d_call: TRBD1; j_call: TRBJ1-5; cdr3_aa: ASSIDPWDRSTPQH
v_call: TRBV19; d_call: TRBD1; j_call: TRBJ1-1; cdr3_aa: ASRQGGDTEAF
v_call: TRBV28; d_call: TRBD1; j_call: TRBJ1-4; cdr3_aa: ASSLYPAGGFEKLF
v_call: TRBV4-1; d_call: TRBD1; j_call: TRBJ2-7; cdr3_aa: ASSQDWGTVYEQY